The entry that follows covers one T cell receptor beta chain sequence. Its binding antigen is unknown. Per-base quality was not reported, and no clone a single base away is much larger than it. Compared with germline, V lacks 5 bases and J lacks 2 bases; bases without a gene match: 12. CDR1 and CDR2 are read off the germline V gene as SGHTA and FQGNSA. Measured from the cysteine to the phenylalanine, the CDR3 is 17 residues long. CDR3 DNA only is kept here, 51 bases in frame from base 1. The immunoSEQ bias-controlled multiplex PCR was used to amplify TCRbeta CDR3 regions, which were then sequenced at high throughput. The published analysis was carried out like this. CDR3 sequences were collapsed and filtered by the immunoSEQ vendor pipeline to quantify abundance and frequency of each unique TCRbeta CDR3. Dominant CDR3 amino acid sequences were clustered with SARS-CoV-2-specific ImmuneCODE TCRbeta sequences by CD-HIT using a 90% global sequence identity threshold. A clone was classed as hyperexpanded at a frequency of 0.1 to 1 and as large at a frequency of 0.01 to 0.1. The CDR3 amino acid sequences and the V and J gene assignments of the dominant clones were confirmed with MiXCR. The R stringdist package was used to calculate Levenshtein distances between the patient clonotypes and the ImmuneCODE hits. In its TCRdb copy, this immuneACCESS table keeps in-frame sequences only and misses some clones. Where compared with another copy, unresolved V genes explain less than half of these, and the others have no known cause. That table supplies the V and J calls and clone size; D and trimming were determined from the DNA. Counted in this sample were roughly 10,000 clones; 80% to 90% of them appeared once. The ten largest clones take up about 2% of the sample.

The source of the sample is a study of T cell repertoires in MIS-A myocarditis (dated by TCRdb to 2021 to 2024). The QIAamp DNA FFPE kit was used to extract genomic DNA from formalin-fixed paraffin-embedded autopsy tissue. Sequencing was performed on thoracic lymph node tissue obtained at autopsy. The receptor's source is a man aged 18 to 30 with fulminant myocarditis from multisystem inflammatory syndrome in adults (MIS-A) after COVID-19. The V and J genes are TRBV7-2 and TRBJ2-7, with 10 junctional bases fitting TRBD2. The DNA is TGTGCCAGCAGCCAACGTAGCGGGAGGTCCCCTGCCTACGAGCAGTACTTC. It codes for CASSQRSGRSPAYEQYF.